This is a list of T cell receptor beta chains from one sample in a study of blood T cell repertoires in COVID-19. Profiling relied on immunoSEQ multiplex PCR, and the TCRdb table lists in-frame clones only, not all of them. The data hold 250,000 to 400,000 clones, with 88% observed a single time. The sequencing sample was made of peripheral blood. The source is a woman in her twenties or thirties with COVID-19, enrolled during active disease. The CDR3 runs from the conserved cysteine through the conserved F or W. Fields, in order: J gene, D gene, clone size, V gene, CDR3 protein, CDR3 DNA. D genes are given only for firm matches. The size of a clone is reported for some rows only, either as once, few or many, or as a class for expanded clones.

>TRBJ2-7|TRBD1|.|TRBV3-1/TRBV3-2
CASSSGQGIYEQYF
TGTGCCAGCAGCTCGGGACAGGGGATCTACGAGCAGTACTTC
>TRBJ2-2|.|.|TRBV6-6
CASSLLAIPGELFF
TGTGCCAGCAGTTTGCTAGCGATCCCCGGGGAGCTGTTTTTT
>TRBJ1-2|.|.|TRBV5-1
CASSPAGTNYGYTF
TGCGCCAGCTCGCCAGCGGGGACCAACTATGGCTACACCTTC
>TRBJ2-2|TRBD2|.|TRBV11-1
CASSLALAGAFSNTGELFF
TGTGCCAGCAGCTTAGCATTAGCGGGGGCCTTTTCGAACACCGGGGAGCTGTTTTTT
>TRBJ2-1|TRBD2|once|TRBV7-3
CASSLSSGEYNEQFF
TGTGCCAGCAGCTTAAGTAGCGGGGAATACAATGAGCAGTTCTTC
>TRBJ1-3|.|many|TRBV7-6
CASSSQGLDSGNTIYF
TGTGCCAGCAGCTCTCAGGGACTGGACTCTGGAAACACCATATATTTT
>TRBJ1-2|.|.|TRBV11-1
CASSLGRTSGGYTF
TGTGCCAGCAGCTTAGGCCGAACAAGCGGAGGCTACACCTTC
>TRBJ1-2|.|.|TRBV4-2
CASSQGAVSNYGYTF
TGTGCCAGCAGCCAAGGGGCAGTCTCCAACTATGGCTACACCTTC
>TRBJ2-5|.|.|TRBV6-5
CASSYSHGKTQYF
TGTGCCAGCAGTTACTCGCACGGGAAGACCCAGTACTTC
>TRBJ1-1|.|.|TRBV5-1
CASSRLGGMNTEAFF
TGCGCCAGCAGCCGTCTTGGGGGGATGAACACTGAAGCTTTCTTT
>TRBJ2-1|TRBD2|.|TRBV11-2
CASSLAPSGGYYNEQFF
TGTGCCAGCAGCTTAGCTCCTAGCGGGGGATATTACAATGAGCAGTTCTTC
>TRBJ1-6|TRBD1|few|TRBV5-6
CASSSGQYNSPLHF
TGTGCCAGCAGCTCGGGACAGTATAATTCACCCCTCCACTTT
>TRBJ1-3|TRBD1|.|TRBV3-1/TRBV3-2
CASSPRATGQGNTIYF
TGTGCCAGCAGCCCAAGGGCTACGGGACAGGGAAACACCATATATTTT
>TRBJ2-7|TRBD2|few|TRBV4-2
CASSQAWTSGAYEQYF
TGTGCCAGCAGCCAAGCCTGGACTAGCGGGGCCTACGAGCAGTACTTC
>TRBJ1-4|TRBD1|.|TRBV19
CASKTGRATNEKLFF
TGTGCCAGTAAGACAGGGCGGGCAACTAATGAAAAACTGTTTTTT
>TRBJ2-3|TRBD2|.|TRBV19
CATNSGGTQYF
TGTGCCACCAACTCGGGGGGGACGCAGTATTTT
>TRBJ2-3|TRBD2|.|TRBV5-1
CASSLALAGGGTDTQYF
TGCGCCAGCAGCTTGGCCCTAGCGGGGGGGGGCACAGATACGCAGTATTTT
>TRBJ1-2|TRBD1|once|TRBV6-5
CASTQGQWVSYGYTF
TGTGCCAGCACCCAGGGACAGTGGGTTAGCTATGGCTACACCTTC
>TRBJ2-7|TRBD2|.|TRBV5-4
CASSFAGRVNEQYF
TGTGCCAGCAGCTTCGCGGGGAGGGTGAACGAGCAGTACTTC
>TRBJ2-1|.|.|TRBV7-9
CASSSGVGEQFF
TGTGCCAGCAGCTCCGGAGTGGGTGAGCAGTTCTTC
>TRBJ1-2|TRBD1|once|TRBV7-9
CASSVGTGGYTF
TGTGCCAGCAGCGTCGGGACAGGCGGCTACACCTTC
>TRBJ1-5|.|.|TRBV2
CASSEGPAGNQPQHF
TGTGCCAGCAGTGAGGGGCCGGCGGGAAATCAGCCCCAGCATTTT
>TRBJ2-5|TRBD2|.|TRBV6-5
CASSIAGGLQETQYF
TGTGCCAGCAGCATAGCGGGGGGATTACAAGAGACCCAGTACTTC
>TRBJ2-3|.|.|TRBV6-5
CASSYSGRGTDTQYF
TGTGCCAGCAGTTACAGCGGGCGCGGCACAGATACGCAGTATTTT
>TRBJ2-5|.|.|TRBV7-9
CASSLGAGGFETQYF
TGTGCCAGCAGCTTAGGGGCAGGGGGGTTTGAGACCCAGTACTTC
>TRBJ2-4|TRBD2|.|TRBV2
CASSSSGGSVIQYF
TGTGCCAGCAGTAGTAGCGGGGGGTCGGTCATTCAGTACTTC
>TRBJ1-2|.|.|TRBV2
CASSGGLDYGYTF
TGTGCCAGCAGTGGCGGGTTGGACTATGGCTACACCTTC
>TRBJ2-2|.|few|TRBV3-1/TRBV3-2
CASSQGGTTNTGELFF
TGTGCCAGCAGCCAAGGGGGGACAACGAACACCGGGGAGCTGTTTTTT
>TRBJ2-3|.|.|TRBV12-5
CASGLPLTDTQYF
TGTGCTAGTGGTCTACCCCTCACAGATACGCAGTATTTT
>TRBJ2-3|TRBD1|.|TRBV5-1
CASSLGGQGGTDTQYF
TGCGCCAGCAGCTTGGGGGGACAGGGAGGTACAGATACGCAGTATTTT
>TRBJ1-2|TRBD1|.|TRBV4-2
CASSQVGRGLGGYTF
TGTGCCAGCAGCCAAGTAGGCAGGGGGCTGGGCGGCTACACCTTC
>TRBJ1-6|.|.|TRBV11-2
CASSLHLGGRYNSPLHF
TGTGCCAGCAGCCTGCATTTGGGGGGGCGGTACAATTCACCCCTCCACTTT
>TRBJ2-5|.|.|TRBV11-3
CASSTRTAQETQYF
TGTGCCAGCAGCACCAGAACAGCACAAGAGACCCAGTACTTC
>TRBJ2-3|.|.|TRBV12-3/TRBV12-4
CASSRPRGDTQYF
TGTGCCAGCAGCCGCCCCCGGGGAGATACGCAGTATTTT
>TRBJ2-3|TRBD1|once|TRBV18
CASSPRVTGATSTDTQYF
TGTGCCAGCTCACCCAGGGTTACAGGGGCTACCTCCACAGATACGCAGTATTTT
>TRBJ2-7|.|.|TRBV24-1
CATSDGTSYEQYF
TGTGCCACCAGTGATGGGACAAGCTACGAGCAGTACTTC
>TRBJ1-6|TRBD1|once|TRBV6-6
CASSYSGQGTDPLHF
TGTGCCAGCAGTTACTCGGGACAGGGAACTGATCCCCTCCACTTT
>TRBJ2-1|TRBD2|many|TRBV6-4
CASSGTSGEYNEQFF
TGTGCCAGCAGTGGGACTAGCGGGGAGTACAATGAGCAGTTCTTC
>TRBJ2-3|TRBD1|.|TRBV5-1
CASSWDSPGTSTDTQYF
TGCGCCAGCAGCTGGGACAGCCCCGGTACGAGCACAGATACGCAGTATTTT
>TRBJ2-1|.|.|TRBV25-1
CASSAPASGLWFF
TGTGCCAGCAGTGCCCCCGCGTCAGGATTGTGGTTCTTC
>TRBJ2-7|.|.|TRBV19
CASSPGFGYEQYF
TGTGCCAGTTCCCCGGGGTTCGGGTACGAGCAGTACTTC
>TRBJ1-4|.|.|TRBV30
CAWMERPATQNEKLFF
TGTGCCTGGATGGAGCGGCCCGCCACACAGAATGAAAAACTGTTTTTT
>TRBJ2-1|TRBD2|.|TRBV11-3
CASSLGALAGGNEQFF
TGTGCCAGCAGCTTAGGAGCTCTAGCGGGGGGGAATGAGCAGTTCTTC
>TRBJ1-2|TRBD1|once|TRBV3-1/TRBV3-2
CASSPRQGGNYGYTF
TGTGCCAGCAGCCCAAGACAGGGGGGTAACTATGGCTACACCTTC
>TRBJ2-2|.|.|TRBV7-9
CASSLVPPRGTGELFF
TGTGCCAGCAGCTTAGTGCCCCCGAGAGGGACCGGGGAGCTGTTTTTT
>TRBJ2-3|TRBD2|.|TRBV7-9
CASSLLGAGGRTDTQYF
TGTGCCAGCAGCTTATTGGGAGCGGGGGGGCGCACAGATACGCAGTATTTT